A single sample gave rise to the 28 T cell receptor beta chains below, sequenced in a study of graft-versus-host responses after intestinal transplantation. Profiled with immunoSEQ multiplex PCR; TCRdb holds only in-frame clones, not every one. The table lists 90,000 to 130,000 clones, roughly 93% of them singletons, with 0.4% to 0.55% in the top ten. The antigens of these receptors remain unknown. Specimen: unstimulated CD8+ T cells sorted from spleen or lymph node cells, collected before intestinal transplant. The origin of the receptors is a human donor who received an intestinal transplant.

The V and J genes are TRBV9 and TRBJ2-7, with TRBD2 as a possible D gene (6 bases). The V and J ends lost 4 bases and 3 bases respectively, with 26 bases between them. The germline V gene encodes CDR1 SGDLS and CDR2 YYNGEE. The CDR3 extends over 18 amino acids. CDR3 sequence: CASSPRTPGVAASYEQYF. In DNA form, the CDR3 reads TGTGCCAGCAGCCCAAGAACCCCGGGAGTAGCGGCTAGCTACGAGCAGTACTTC. Full variable domain (missing parts from reference TRBV9 and TRBJ2-7): DSGVTQTPKHLITATGQRVTLRCSPRSGDLSVYWYQQSLDQGLQFLIQYYNGEERAKGNILERFSAQQFPDLHSELNLSSLELGDSALYFCASSPRTPGVAASYEQYFGPGTRLTVT.

The chain links TRBV7-9 to TRBJ2-3; 15 nucleotides line up with TRBD2. This CDR3 has 16 residues. V shed 5 bases, J shed 7 bases, and the junction held 7 bases outside the gene matches. Germline loops: CDR1 SEHNR, CDR2 FQNEAQ (reference sequence). CDR3 sequence: CASSQSGTSGRNTQYF. DNA of the CDR3: TGTGCCAGCAGCCAATCCGGGACTAGCGGGAGGAATACGCAGTATTTT.

The CDR3 protein is CASSLSTGNQPQHF. In DNA, the CDR3 is TGTGCCAGCAGTTTATCGACAGGCAATCAGCCCCAGCATTTT. The J gene is TRBJ1-5, the V gene TRBV28; maybe TRBD1 (5 bases). Trimming left V 1 base short and J 2 bases short, with 6 bases between. Germline assignment: CDR1 MDHEN and CDR2 SYDVKM. The CDR3 is 14 amino acids.

Only one count was recorded for this clone. This chain joins TRBV7-9 and TRBJ2-7; TRBD1 might be the D (6 bases). The ends were cut back, 2 bases at V and 1 base at J, with 12 bases in the middle. CDR1 and CDR2 (germline): SEHNR, FQNEAQ (reference sequence). The CDR3 sequence is 15 residues long. In DNA, the CDR3 is TGTGCCAGCAGCTTATCTCCCGACAGGTCCTACGAGCAGTACTTC. The encoded protein is CASSLSPDRSYEQYF.

The chain combines TRBV30 with TRBJ2-7, with a tentative D call TRBD2 (5 bases). Trimming removed 1 base at V and 4 bases at J, with 11 bases between. There are 13 residues in the CDR3. In germline, CDR1 is GTSNPN, CDR2 SVGIG (reference sequence). This chain's CDR3 is CAWSGGSLYEQYF. The CDR3, as DNA: TGTGCCTGGAGTGGAGGGAGCCTGTACGAGCAGTACTTC.

The chain uses TRBV19 and TRBJ2-7; TRBD2 matches at 12 bases. The CDR3 covers 16 residues. The V gene end was trimmed by 6 bases and the J gene end by 2 bases; junction bases not matched to a gene: 8. The germline V gene has CDR1 LNHDA and CDR2 SQIVND (reference sequence). CDR3 nucleotides: TGTGCCAGTAGCCTGACTAGCGGGAGACCCACCTACGAGCAGTACTTC. Translating it yields CASSLTSGRPTYEQYF. Full variable domain (missing parts from reference TRBV19 and TRBJ2-7): DGGITQSPKYLFRKEGQNVTLSCEQNLNHDAMYWYRQDPGQGLRLIYYSQIVNDFQKGDIAEGYSVSREKKESFPLTVTSAQKNPTAFYLCASSLTSGRPTYEQYFGPGTRLTVT.

This CDR3 is CASGHPARVGTTDTQYF. CDR3 DNA: TGTGCCAGCGGACACCCCGCCCGGGTTGGAACAACAGATACGCAGTATTTT. This rearrangement joins TRBV21-1 to TRBJ2-3; the D call in the table, TRBD1, was not verified against the DNA. TRBV21-1 is designated a pseudogene. The CDR3 is 17 amino acids.

The chain couples TRBV28 to TRBJ1-2; no reliable D call. CDR3 length equals 12 residues. Germline V gene sequence: CDR1 MDHEN, CDR2 SYDVKM. V was pared by 3 bases and J by 5 bases, with 7 bases between. In DNA, the CDR3 is TGTGCCAGCAGTTTTCCCGAGTATGGCTACACCTTC. Translating gives CASSFPEYGYTF.

V and J are TRBV4-1 and TRBJ1-2; a possible D gene is TRBD1 (5 bases). V was shortened by 7 bases and J by 4 bases, with 16 bases between the two germline ends. The CDR3 extends over 14 amino acids. CDR1 is MGHRA and CDR2 is YSYEKL in the germline V gene. The CDR3 loop is CASTLKVGVYGYTF. CDR3 DNA: TGCGCCAGCACCCTGAAGGTGGGGGTCTATGGCTACACCTTC.

This chain uses TRBV6-5 with TRBJ2-1, with 12 nucleotides matching TRBD2. The V and J ends lost 6 bases and 7 bases, in that order; junction bases with no gene match: 7. Germline lookup yields CDR1 MNHEY and CDR2 SVGAGI. The CDR3 consists of 15 residues. This CDR3 reads CASSLTSGRLNEQFF. Here the CDR3 DNA reads TGTGCCAGCAGCCTAACTAGCGGGAGGTTGAATGAGCAGTTCTTC.

J is TRBJ2-7 and V is TRBV19; possible D gene TRBD2, 6 bases. Trimming removed 6 bases from V and 1 base from J, with 13 bases in between. Looked up from germline, CDR1 is LNHDA and CDR2 is SQIVND (reference sequence). CDR3 length equals 14 residues. CDR3 protein: CASSPRERSYEQYF. The CDR3 DNA follows: TGTGCCAGTAGCCCCCGGGAGAGATCCTACGAGCAGTACTTC.

The rearrangement uses TRBV29-1 and TRBJ2-1; D unclear. The CDR3 loop spans 12 amino acids. V gave up 0 bases and J gave up 5 bases, with 5 bases separating them. Germline loops: CDR1 SQVTM, CDR2 ANQGSEA. CDR3 sequence (DNA): TGCAGCGTTGAAGAAAGGAACAATGAGCAGTTCTTC. Its translation is CSVEERNNEQFF.

The chain uses TRBV28 and TRBJ2-4, with 7 positions matching TRBD2. Germline V gene sequence: CDR1 MDHEN, CDR2 SYDVKM. The junction had 6 bases not matched to a gene; V was cut back by 3 bases and J by 1 base. The CDR3 has 16 amino acids. The CDR3 reads CASSFPSGDAKNIQYF. CDR3 bases: TGTGCCAGCAGTTTCCCCAGCGGGGACGCCAAAAACATTCAGTACTTC.

The genes are TRBV4-1 and TRBJ2-5; no definite D call. Matching the DNA end better, TRBJ2-7 makes the J call doubtful. CDR3 length equals 13 residues. Germline CDR1 is MGHRA and CDR2 is YSYEKL. This CDR3 reads CASSQESDYEQYF. The CDR3 nucleotides read TGCGCCAGCAGCCAAGAAAGTGACTACGAGCAGTACTTC.

This chain links TRBV6-6 with TRBJ1-1; D remains ambiguous. The CDR3 is 12 residues long. V lost 4 bases, J lost 6 bases, and 9 bases lay in between. Germline loops: CDR1 MNHNY, CDR2 SVGAGI (reference sequence). CDR3 coding DNA: TGTGCCAGCAGTTTTGATGGGGCTGAAGCTTTCTTT. Translating gives CASSFDGAEAFF.

The CDR3 DNA reads TGTGCCAGCAGCTTTGGGGGGACTAGCGGGCCCTCCTACGAGCAGTACTTC. This encodes CASSFGGTSGPSYEQYF. The chain is built from TRBV7-8 and TRBJ2-7, with TRBD2 matching over 12 bases. V was clipped by 3 bases and J by 0 bases; unmatched bases: 6. The CDR3 has 17 residues. The germline V gene has CDR1 SGHVS and CDR2 FQNEAQ.

This clone has more than one count but fewer than ten. The V gene is TRBV7-9, the J gene TRBJ2-7; D gene unclear. Per germline, CDR1 SEHNR and CDR2 FQNEAQ (reference sequence). Trimming shortened V by 5 bases and J by 2 bases, and 13 bases separated the two germline ends. The CDR3 spans 14 residues. The CDR3 sequence: CASSDRTAPYEQYF. The CDR3 DNA is TGTGCCAGCAGCGATCGTACAGCGCCCTACGAGCAGTACTTC.

This chain joins TRBV5-6 and TRBJ2-1, with unresolved D. CDR3 length: 12 amino acids. Germline V gene lookup returns CDR1 SGHDT and CDR2 YYEEEE. V shed 2 bases and J shed 9 bases, with 9 bases lying between them. The CDR3 DNA reads as TGTGCCAGCAGCTTCAGAGCCAGTGAGCAGTTCTTC. Its protein product is CASSFRASEQFF.

The genes are TRBV9 and TRBJ2-1; no definite D call. Trimming cost V 7 bases and J 9 bases, with 11 bases left between them. The germline V gene encodes CDR1 SGDLS and CDR2 YYNGEE. There are 11 residues in the CDR3. CDR3 loop: CASGPPAEQFF. In nucleotides, the CDR3 is TGTGCCAGCGGACCCCCTGCTGAGCAGTTCTTC.

The chain is built from TRBV6-4 and TRBJ2-1; D might be TRBD1 (8 bases). V was trimmed by 0 bases and J by 3 bases, leaving 15 bases between them. The CDR3 runs 17 residues. Germline V CDR1 and CDR2: MRHNA, SNTAGT. The CDR3 sequence: CASSDSGRTGNYNEQFF. The CDR3 DNA reads TGTGCCAGCAGTGACTCCGGGAGGACAGGGAACTACAATGAGCAGTTCTTC.

CDR3 bases: TGTGCCAGCAGCTCAGGGGTCACCCTTTACAATGAGCAGTTCTTC. Encoded protein: CASSSGVTLYNEQFF. The rearrangement uses TRBV5-6 and TRBJ2-1; a possible D gene is TRBD1 (6 bases). Germline lookup yields CDR1 SGHDT and CDR2 YYEEEE. This CDR3 spans 15 amino acids. Trimming removed 3 bases at V and 4 bases at J, with 14 bases between. Full variable domain (outside the CDR3, taken from reference TRBV5-6 and TRBJ2-1): DAGVTQSPTHLIKTRGQQVTLRCSPKSGHDTVSWYQQALGQGPQFIFQYYEEEERQRGNFPDRFSGHQFPNYSSELNVNALLLGDSALYLCASSSGVTLYNEQFFGPGTRLTVL.

DNA for the CDR3: TGTGCCAGCAGTTTATACCAGAGCACAGATACGCAGTATTTT. This translates into CASSLYQSTDTQYF. The chain employs TRBV27 and TRBJ2-3, with D hard to call. The germline V gene encodes CDR1 MNHEY and CDR2 SMNVEV (reference sequence). This CDR3 region has 14 residues. Trimming took off 1 base at V and 0 bases at J, with 5 bases between the two ends.

Regarding this clone: Other DNA sequences from this sample encode an identical CDR3 as well. The chain couples TRBV7-9 to TRBJ2-1; D uncertain. The CDR3 totals 12 residues. The V gene's germline CDR1 is SEHNR and CDR2 FQNEAQ (reference sequence). The V end lost 1 base, the J end lost 4 bases, and 2 bases lay between the germline ends. DNA for the CDR3: TGTGCCAGCAGCTTAGGGTACAATGAGCAGTTCTTC. This sequence encodes CASSLGYNEQFF.

The chain is built from TRBV4-1 and TRBJ2-5; 10 nucleotides match TRBD2. Germline trimming cut 4 bases from V and 4 bases from J; bases unmatched to any gene: 3. The germline CDR1 and CDR2 sequences are MGHRA and YSYEKL. The CDR3 covers 14 residues. The CDR3 DNA reads TGCGCCAGCAGCCTAGCGGGAGGCCCAGAGACCCAGTACTTC. Its translation is CASSLAGGPETQYF.

The V and J genes are TRBV9 and TRBJ2-3, with D tentatively TRBD1 or TRBD2 (5 bases each). Germline values: CDR1 SGDLS, CDR2 YYNGEE. The CDR3 has 16 amino acids. Trimming pared 3 bases from V and 2 bases from J, leaving 16 bases between. CDR3 residues: CASSARDLEYTDTQYF. The CDR3 nucleotides read TGTGCCAGCAGCGCCCGGGACCTTGAATACACAGATACGCAGTATTTT.

This clone was picked up one time. V gene TRBV6-5 combines with J gene TRBJ2-3; TRBD1 might be the D (7 bases). Per germline, CDR1 MNHEY and CDR2 SVGAGI. V was trimmed by 8 bases and J by 7 bases, leaving 16 bases between them. The CDR3 extends over 13 amino acids. This CDR3 reads CASGRAGGYTQYF. CDR3 DNA: TGTGCCAGCGGAAGGGCAGGGGGGTATACGCAGTATTTT.

This clone came up a few times. This sequence joins TRBV7-9 and TRBJ2-2; no clear D. The V gene lost 3 bases and the J gene lost 7 bases, with 6 bases spanning the gap. The length of the CDR3 is 12 residues. CDR1 and CDR2 from the germline V gene are SEHNR and FQNEAQ (reference sequence). Here the CDR3 reads CASSFGDGELFF. Here the CDR3 DNA reads TGTGCCAGCAGCTTTGGGGACGGGGAGCTGTTTTTT. Filled out from reference TRBV7-9 and TRBJ2-2, the complete variable domain reads DTGVSQNPRHKITKRGQNVTFRCDPISEHNRLYWYRQTLGQGPEFLTYFQNEAQLEKSRLLSDRFSAERPKGSFSTLEIQRTEQGDSAMYLCASSFGDGELFFGEGSRLTVL.

This sequence joins TRBV6-1 and TRBJ2-7; 11 positions match TRBD2. The CDR3 contains 15 residues. Germline V CDR1 and CDR2: MNHNS, SASEGT. V shed 4 bases and J 0 bases; nucleotides not matched to a gene: 2. CDR3 coding DNA: TGTGCCAGCAGTGTCGGGACTAGCGGCTCCTACGAGCAGTACTTC. It codes for CASSVGTSGSYEQYF.